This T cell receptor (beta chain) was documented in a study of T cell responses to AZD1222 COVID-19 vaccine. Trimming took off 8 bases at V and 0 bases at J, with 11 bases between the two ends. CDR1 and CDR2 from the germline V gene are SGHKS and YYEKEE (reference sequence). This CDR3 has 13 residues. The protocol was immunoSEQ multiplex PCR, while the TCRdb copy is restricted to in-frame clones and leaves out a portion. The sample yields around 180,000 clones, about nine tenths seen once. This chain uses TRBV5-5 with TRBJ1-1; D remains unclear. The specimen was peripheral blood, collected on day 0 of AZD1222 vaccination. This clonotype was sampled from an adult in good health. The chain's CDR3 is CASREAMNTEAFF. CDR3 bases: TGTGCCAGTCGAGAGGCCATGAACACTGAAGCTTTCTTT.